A selection of T cell receptor beta chains follows, all from one sample in a study of blood T cell repertoires in COVID-19. Profiling relied on immunoSEQ multiplex PCR, and the TCRdb table lists in-frame clones only, not all of them. The sample contains 35,000 to 40,000 clones, roughly 81% of which appear only once. Sequenced sample: peripheral blood. These receptors were taken from a human donor in a cohort sampled during active COVID-19. Both conserved end residues are part of each CDR3. D genes are given only for firm matches. Size values are once, few and many counts, or a class for expanded clones, and some rows have none.

-,TRBJ2-3,TRBV30,-,CAPKGTGDWTDTQYF,TGTGCCCCGAAGGGTACAGGCGATTGGACAGATACGCAGTATTTT
-,TRBJ2-7,TRBV9,-,CASSLYPQGTYEQYF,TGTGCCAGCAGCCTTTACCCTCAGGGAACCTACGAGCAGTACTTC
-,TRBJ2-7,TRBV9,TRBD2,CASSASGGPTYEQYF,TGTGCCAGCAGCGCTAGCGGGGGGCCAACCTACGAGCAGTACTTC
-,TRBJ2-3,TRBV9,-,CASSVFREDTQYF,TGTGCCAGCAGCGTATTCCGCGAGGATACGCAGTATTTT
-,TRBJ2-3,TRBV5-1,-,CASSPATDTQYF,TGCGCCAGCAGCCCTGCGACAGATACGCAGTATTTT
-,TRBJ2-7,TRBV5-1,TRBD1,CASSLVGQGAHEQYF,TGCGCCAGCAGCTTGGTGGGACAGGGGGCTCACGAGCAGTACTTC
-,TRBJ2-2,TRBV6-6,-,CASTGQPDTGELFF,TGTGCCAGCACTGGACAGCCCGACACCGGGGAGCTGTTTTTT
-,TRBJ1-3,TRBV7-9,-,CATGGTSSGNTIYF,TGTGCTACCGGAGGCACTTCCTCTGGAAACACCATATATTTT
-,TRBJ1-6,TRBV19,TRBD1,CASTGDRASSYNSPLHF,TGTGCCAGTACCGGGGACAGGGCAAGCTCCTATAATTCACCCCTCCACTTT
-,TRBJ2-3,TRBV5-4,-,CASSSWQFSTDTQYF,TGTGCCAGCAGCTCCTGGCAATTTAGCACAGATACGCAGTATTTT
-,TRBJ1-4,TRBV18,-,CASSRSRTTNEKLFF,TGTGCCAGCTCACGTAGCCGTACAACTAATGAAAAACTGTTTTTT
-,TRBJ2-1,TRBV5-1,TRBD1,CASSPGGTGNYNEQFF,TGCGCCAGCAGCCCGGGCGGGACAGGGAATTACAATGAGCAGTTCTTC
many,TRBJ1-4,TRBV2,-,CASSVGQRTNEKLFF,TGTGCCAGCAGCGTTGGACAAAGAACTAATGAAAAACTGTTTTTT
-,TRBJ2-7,TRBV4-1,TRBD1,CASSQAARTGGYEQYF,TGCGCCAGCAGCCAAGCCGCCCGGACAGGGGGGTACGAGCAGTACTTC
few,TRBJ1-6,TRBV6-5,TRBD1,CASRGQVYWNSPLHF,TGTGCCAGCAGGGGACAGGTATATTGGAATTCACCCCTCCACTTT
-,TRBJ2-5,TRBV2,-,CASSVQGRQETQYF,TGTGCCAGCAGCGTACAGGGGAGGCAAGAGACCCAGTACTTC
-,TRBJ1-5,TRBV7-8,-,CASSFKGDQPQHF,TGTGCCAGCAGCTTCAAGGGGGATCAGCCCCAGCATTTT
-,TRBJ1-3,TRBV3-1/TRBV3-2,-,CASSRYTDNSGNTIYF,TGTGCCAGCAGCCGGTATACAGATAACTCTGGAAACACCATATATTTT
-,TRBJ2-3,TRBV9,TRBD2,CASSVQRGRTDTQYF,TGTGCCAGCAGCGTCCAGCGGGGCCGCACAGATACGCAGTATTTT
-,TRBJ2-5,TRBV6-5,-,CASSYSDWRKETQYF,TGTGCCAGCAGTTACTCGGACTGGAGGAAAGAGACCCAGTACTTC
-,TRBJ1-4,TRBV19,-,CASSIVAVLPPTNEKLFF,TGTGCCAGTAGTATAGTGGCGGTCCTTCCTCCAACTAATGAAAAACTGTTTTTT
-,TRBJ2-2,TRBV10-1,-,CASSESAGVVTGELFF,TGCGCCAGCAGTGAGTCGGCAGGGGTGGTCACCGGGGAGCTGTTTTTT
-,TRBJ2-5,TRBV12-3/TRBV12-4,TRBD2,CASSPGGKETQYF,TGTGCCAGCAGCCCGGGGGGTAAAGAGACCCAGTACTTC
-,TRBJ1-4,TRBV6-5,TRBD1,CASSSGTGEEKLFF,TGTGCCAGCAGCTCCGGGACAGGGGAGGAAAAACTGTTTTTT
-,TRBJ1-4,TRBV7-9,-,CASSRQGLTNEKLFF,TGTGCCAGCAGCCGGCAGGGTTTGACTAATGAAAAACTGTTTTTT
-,TRBJ2-2,TRBV18,-,CASSPPSVLAGELFF,TGTGCCAGCTCACCACCCAGCGTCTTGGCCGGGGAGCTGTTTTTT
-,TRBJ2-7,TRBV18,-,CASSPLGQSSYEQYF,TGTGCCAGCTCACCACTGGGACAAAGCTCCTACGAGCAGTACTTC
-,TRBJ2-7,TRBV5-1,-,CASSLAGGPYSYEQYF,TGCGCCAGCAGCTTGGCGGGGGGCCCTTACTCCTACGAGCAGTACTTC
-,TRBJ2-5,TRBV7-3,TRBD2,CASSLLGTSGGAETQYF,TGTGCCAGCAGCCTTCTAGGGACTAGCGGGGGGGCGGAGACCCAGTACTTC
-,TRBJ1-6,TRBV3-1/TRBV3-2,-,CASSHRLAASPLHF,TGTGCCAGCAGCCACAGGCTGGCCGCGTCACCCCTCCACTTT
-,TRBJ2-1,TRBV6-5,TRBD2,CASLLAGGYNEQFF,TGTGCCAGCCTACTAGCGGGGGGGTACAATGAGCAGTTCTTC
once,TRBJ2-2,TRBV5-1,-,CASSSGQRPNTGELFF,TGCGCCAGCAGCTCTGGACAGAGACCGAACACCGGGGAGCTGTTTTTT
-,TRBJ2-2,TRBV10-2,TRBD1,CASTGQGNTGELFF,TGCGCCAGCACGGGACAGGGTAACACCGGGGAGCTGTTTTTT